The subject of this entry is one T cell receptor (beta chain). This specimen belongs to a study of cytotoxic CD8 clonotypes in ibrutinib-treated CLL. TCRdb keeps only in-frame clones here, not all; method: immunoSEQ multiplex PCR. This sample has some 20,000 clones, with about 84% found just once. This CDR3 region has 18 residues. V shed 1 base and J 5 bases; nucleotides not matched to a gene: 15. Germline CDR1 is SGHNT and CDR2 is YENEEA. The chain uses TRBV11-3 and TRBJ2-7; 9 bases agree with TRBD2. The sequencing here drew on PBMCs, taken before ibrutinib treatment. This receptor was taken from a human donor with chronic lymphocytic leukemia. The CDR3 DNA reads TGTGCCAGCAGCTTAGTATCAGGTAGCGGGGGTGTGCCGGACGAGCAGTACTTC. This codes for CASSLVSGSGGVPDEQYF. Full variable domain (rest looked up from reference TRBV11-3 and TRBJ2-7): EAGVVQSPRYKIIEKKQPVAFWCNPISGHNTLYWYLQNLGQGPELLIRYENEEAVDDSQLPKDRFSAERLKGVDSTLKIQPAELGDSAVYLCASSLVSGSGGVPDEQYFGPGTRLTVT.